One sample yielded the 20 T cell receptor beta chains listed below, sequenced in a study of cytomegalovirus exposure and HLA in healthy donors (dated by TCRdb to about 2017). Library construction relied on the immunoSEQ multiplex PCR assay. The multiplex PCR relied on a mix of 60 forward primers for TCR Vbeta segments and 13 reverse primers for TCR Jbeta segments. Not all clones reach the TCRdb copy of this immuneACCESS table, which keeps in-frame sequences only. Checked studies attribute under half of the gap to unresolved V genes and leave the rest unexplained. This sample comprises 100,000 to 150,000 clones, roughly four fifths of them detected only once. The biggest ten clones account for roughly 1.8% of the sample. The source material was PBMCs. The receptor set was obtained from a woman aged 50 to 65 in good health and CMV-seronegative.

This chain links TRBV5-4 with TRBJ2-1, with 7 bases aligning to TRBD1. J gave up 1 base and V 4 bases, and 8 bases lay outside the gene matches. Germline V gene data show CDR1 as SGHNT and CDR2 as YYREEE (reference sequence). This CDR3 comprises 16 residues. The CDR3 DNA sequence: TGTGCCAGCAGCACTCCGGGACAGATTTCCTACAATGAGCAGTTCTTC. Translation: CASSTPGQISYNEQFF.

The rearrangement uses TRBV5-5 and TRBJ2-7; 7 bases fit TRBD1. In germline, CDR1 is SGHKS, CDR2 YYEKEE (reference sequence). The length of the CDR3 is 18 residues. V dropped 0 bases and J dropped 0; count of bases not matched to a gene: 12. CDR3 in amino acids: CASSLEGRGNWGSYEQYV. CDR3 nucleotide sequence: TGTGCCAGCAGCTTGGAAGGCAGGGGGAACTGGGGCTCCTACGAGCAGTACGTC.

The rearrangement links TRBV9 to TRBJ2-7; maybe TRBD1 (6 bases). Trimming stripped 4 bases from V and 5 bases from J, with 19 bases between. Germline V gene sequence: CDR1 SGDLS, CDR2 YYNGEE. CDR3 length: 15 amino acids. CDR3 in DNA: TGTGCCAGCAGCTTTGGGGGACACGGTCGGGACGAGCAGTACTTC. This translates into CASSFGGHGRDEQYF.

The chain joins TRBV10-3 to TRBJ2-6; 7 bases are shared with TRBD1. In germline, CDR1 is ENHRY, CDR2 SYGVKD. V lost 2 bases, J lost 3 bases, and 10 bases stayed unmatched. The length of the CDR3 is 18 residues. CDR3 protein: CAISEQSVGTVGANVLTF. CDR3 DNA: TGTGCCATCAGTGAGCAGTCTGTGGGGACAGTTGGGGCCAACGTCCTGACTTTC.

The chain is built from TRBV11-2 and TRBJ1-4, with D perhaps TRBD1 (6 bases). CDR3 length: 14 residues. Trimming left V 5 bases short and J 8 bases short, with 15 bases between. Germline V gives CDR1 SGHAT, CDR2 FQNNGV. The CDR3 coding sequence is TGTGCCAGCAGCCCACAGGGTATAAGGGAAAAACTGTTTTTT. Translation gives CASSPQGIREKLFF.

The V and J genes are TRBV9 and TRBJ1-5, with 7 bases matching TRBD1. The germline V gene encodes CDR1 SGDLS and CDR2 YYNGEE. The CDR3 sequence is 16 residues long. Unmatched junction bases numbered 10, after V lost 2 bases and J lost 5 bases. The CDR3 protein is CASSVYPRGIYQPQHF. The CDR3 DNA reads as TGTGCCAGCAGCGTGTACCCCAGGGGGATTTATCAGCCCCAGCATTTT.

The chain is built from TRBV10-2 and TRBJ2-7; D is possibly TRBD2 (5 bases). This CDR3 is 13 amino acids long. CDR1 is WSHSY, CDR2 SAAADI, per germline. With 6 bases removed from V and 3 bases from J, the gap between germline ends came to 12 bases. The CDR3 here is CASSVLAGYEQYV. As DNA, the CDR3 is TGCGCCAGCAGCGTCCTAGCCGGCTACGAGCAGTACGTC.

The chain recombines TRBV4-2 with TRBJ1-2; the D is unclear. CDR1 LGHNA and CDR2 YNFKEQ come from the germline V gene. V shed 0 bases and J shed 5 bases, with 10 bases lying between them. The CDR3 consists of 14 residues. The CDR3 loop is CASSQDLEGYGYTF. In nucleotides, the CDR3 is TGTGCCAGCAGCCAAGATTTAGAGGGATATGGCTACACCTTC.

This clone was found once. The chain uses TRBV5-1 and TRBJ2-2; 9 positions agree with TRBD2. V shed 4 bases and J 6 bases; nucleotides not matched to a gene: 10. The CDR3 sequence is 16 residues long. Germline lookup yields CDR1 SGHRS and CDR2 YFSETQ. The CDR3 loop is CASSPRLAEDAGELFF. As DNA, the CDR3 is TGCGCCAGCAGCCCGCGACTAGCGGAGGACGCCGGGGAGCTGTTTTTT.

The chain couples TRBV11-3 to TRBJ1-2; 7 bases match TRBD1. Germline V lookup: CDR1 SGHNT, CDR2 YENEEA. This CDR3 has 13 amino acids. V lost 4 bases and J lost 7; bases outside the gene matches: 6. The CDR3 DNA is TGTGCCAGCAGCTACCCGGGACAGCCTGGCTACACCTTC. This translates into CASSYPGQPGYTF.

The chain is built from TRBV7-9 and TRBJ2-1; 9 bases are a match to TRBD2. CDR1 and CDR2 from the germline V gene are SEHNR and FQNEAQ (reference sequence). Trimming at V came to 4 bases and at J to 4 bases, leaving 2 bases not matched to a gene. This CDR3 has 14 residues. The CDR3 DNA is TGTGCCAGCAGCTGGCTAGCGGGGTACAATGAGCAGTTCTTC. Translating gives CASSWLAGYNEQFF.

This clone turned up a few times. V usage is TRBV9 and J usage is TRBJ2-5, with 13 bases aligning to TRBD2. The CDR3 runs 14 residues. V was clipped by 0 bases and J by 7 bases; unmatched bases: 0. Germline CDR1 SGDLS, CDR2 YYNGEE. The CDR3 nucleotides are TGTGCCAGCAGCGTAGGACTAGCGGGAGGGACCCAGTACTTC. It codes for CASSVGLAGGTQYF.

This chain joins TRBV30 and TRBJ1-2, with no clear D. Per germline, CDR1 GTSNPN and CDR2 SVGIG (reference sequence). V lost 4 bases to trimming and J lost 8 bases, with 14 bases between them. CDR3 length: 12 residues. CDR3 nucleotides: TGTGCCTGGACTTTCCCCGGAGCCGGCTACACCTTC. Its protein product is CAWTFPGAGYTF.

The V and J genes are TRBV14 and TRBJ2-5, with D possibly matching TRBD1 (5 bases). CDR1 and CDR2 (germline): SGHDN, FVKESK. V was trimmed by 2 bases and J by 5 bases, leaving 9 bases between them. This CDR3 is built from 13 residues. CDR3 amino acids: CASSQQGPETQYF. CDR3 coding DNA: TGTGCCAGCAGCCAACAGGGTCCGGAGACCCAGTACTTC.

To note about this clone: A junction boundary mismatches the germline segment, possibly from a read error. The rearrangement links TRBV4-3 to TRBJ2-3; 13 bases align to TRBD2. The CDR3 totals 13 residues. Germline assignment: CDR1 LGHNA and CDR2 YSLEER. In DNA form, the CDR3 reads TGCGCCAGCAGCTCGCGGGGGACTAGCGGGGTTATTTTT. The encoded protein is CASSSRGTSGVIF.

Turning to this clone: One end of the junction does not line up with germline, which may come from a read error. V is TRBV29-1 and J is TRBJ1-5; TRBD1 agrees at 7 bases. This CDR3 has 13 amino acids. Germline CDR1 and CDR2: SQVTM and ANQGSEA. CDR3 loop: CSASGQEDQPQNF. In DNA form, the CDR3 reads TGCAGCGCAAGCGGACAGGAGGATCAGCCCCAGAATTTT.

This chain's CDR3 is CASSLYPGQGNSYEQYF. As DNA, the CDR3 is TGTGCCAGCAGTCTATATCCGGGACAGGGTAATAGCTACGAGCAGTACTTC. The chain combines TRBV28 with TRBJ2-7; 9 bases are a match to TRBD1. V trimming: 5 bases; J trimming: 3 bases; junction bases outside the gene matches: 14. The V gene's germline CDR1 is MDHEN and CDR2 SYDVKM. This CDR3 contains 17 residues.

For this clone: Relative to the germline gene, one junction end is altered; a read error may explain this. The V and J genes are TRBV5-6 and TRBJ1-6; the D gene is possibly TRBD1 (6 bases). Germline V gene lookup returns CDR1 SGHDT and CDR2 YYEEEE. The CDR3 covers 14 residues. CDR3 region: CASSRGGSDSPLNF. The DNA for the CDR3 is TGTGCCAGCAGCCGGGGGGGCAGTGATTCACCCCTCAACTTT.

V and J are TRBV11-3 and TRBJ2-3; 10 nucleotides match TRBD1. The CDR3 is 13 residues long. V was pared by 0 bases and J by 9 bases, with 0 bases of the junction left unmatched. Germline V gene data show CDR1 as SGHNT and CDR2 as YENEEA. The DNA of the CDR3 is TGTGCCAGCAGCTTAGAGGGACAGGGGACGCAGTATTTT. Protein: CASSLEGQGTQYF.

The chain joins TRBV11-2 to TRBJ1-2, with no clear D. The V and J ends lost 5 bases and 10 bases respectively, with 23 bases between them. CDR3 length: 15 amino acids. Germline-derived CDR1 and CDR2 are SGHAT and FQNNGV. As DNA, the CDR3 is TGTGCCAGCAGCCGCATTCGGACGGGGAGTATTGACTACACCTTC. Translated, it gives CASSRIRTGSIDYTF.